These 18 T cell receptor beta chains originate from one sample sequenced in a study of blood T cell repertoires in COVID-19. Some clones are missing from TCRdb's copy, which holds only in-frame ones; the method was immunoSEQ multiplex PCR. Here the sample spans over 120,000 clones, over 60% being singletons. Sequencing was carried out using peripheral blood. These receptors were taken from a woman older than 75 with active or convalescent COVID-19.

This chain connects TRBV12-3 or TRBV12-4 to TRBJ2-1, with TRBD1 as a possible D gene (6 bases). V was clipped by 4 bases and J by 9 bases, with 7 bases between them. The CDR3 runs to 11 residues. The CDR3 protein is CASSSGVEQFF. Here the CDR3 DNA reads TGTGCCAGCAGTTCAGGGGTTGAGCAGTTCTTC.

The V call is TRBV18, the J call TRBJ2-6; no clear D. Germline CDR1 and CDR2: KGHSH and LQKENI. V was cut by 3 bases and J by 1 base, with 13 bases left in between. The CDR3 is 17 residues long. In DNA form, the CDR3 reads TGTGCCAGCTCACCTATGGTAATGAGATCTGGGGCCAACGTCCTGACTTTC. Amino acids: CASSPMVMRSGANVLTF.

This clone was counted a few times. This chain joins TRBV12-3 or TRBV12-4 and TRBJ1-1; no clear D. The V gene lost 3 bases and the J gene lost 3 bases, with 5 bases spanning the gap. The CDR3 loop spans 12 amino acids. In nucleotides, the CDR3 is TGTGCCAGCAGTTTGCGGGACACTGAAGCTTTCTTT. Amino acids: CASSLRDTEAFF.

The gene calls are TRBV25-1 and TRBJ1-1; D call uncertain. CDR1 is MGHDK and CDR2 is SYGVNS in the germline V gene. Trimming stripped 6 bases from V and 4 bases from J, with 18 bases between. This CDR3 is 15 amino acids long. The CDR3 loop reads CASRKAGSSGTEAFF. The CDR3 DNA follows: TGTGCCAGCAGGAAGGCTGGGTCCAGCGGCACTGAAGCTTTCTTT.

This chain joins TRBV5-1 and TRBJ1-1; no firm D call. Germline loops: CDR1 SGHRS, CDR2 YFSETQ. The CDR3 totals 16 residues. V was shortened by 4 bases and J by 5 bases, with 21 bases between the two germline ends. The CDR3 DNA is TGCGCCAGCAGCCTGGGAGATCGGGAAAAGAGAACTGAAGCTTTCTTT. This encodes CASSLGDREKRTEAFF.

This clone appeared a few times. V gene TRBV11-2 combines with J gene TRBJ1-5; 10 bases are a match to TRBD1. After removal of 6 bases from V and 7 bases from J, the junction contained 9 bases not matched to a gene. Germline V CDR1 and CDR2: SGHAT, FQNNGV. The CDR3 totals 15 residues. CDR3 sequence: CASSKTGGAEQPQHF. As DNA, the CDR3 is TGTGCCAGCAGTAAGACAGGGGGCGCGGAGCAGCCCCAGCATTTT.

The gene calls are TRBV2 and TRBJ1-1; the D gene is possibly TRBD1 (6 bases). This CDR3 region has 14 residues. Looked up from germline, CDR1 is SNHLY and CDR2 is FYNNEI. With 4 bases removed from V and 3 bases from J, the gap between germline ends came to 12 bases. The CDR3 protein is CASSAEQGHTEAFF. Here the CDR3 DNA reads TGTGCCAGCAGTGCAGAACAGGGACACACTGAAGCTTTCTTT.

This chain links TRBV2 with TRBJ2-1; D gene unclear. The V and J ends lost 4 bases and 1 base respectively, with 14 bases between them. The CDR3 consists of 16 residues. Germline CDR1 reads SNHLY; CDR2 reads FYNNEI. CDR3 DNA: TGTGCCAGCAGTGTCTGGGCAGGCACTTCCTACAATGAGCAGTTCTTC. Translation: CASSVWAGTSYNEQFF.

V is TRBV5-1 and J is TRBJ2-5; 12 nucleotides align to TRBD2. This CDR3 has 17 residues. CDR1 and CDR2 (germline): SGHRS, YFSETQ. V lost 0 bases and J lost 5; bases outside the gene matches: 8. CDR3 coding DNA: TGCGCCAGCAGCTTGGTGGCTCTAGCGGGGGGGCGGGAGACCCAGTACTTC. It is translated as CASSLVALAGGRETQYF.

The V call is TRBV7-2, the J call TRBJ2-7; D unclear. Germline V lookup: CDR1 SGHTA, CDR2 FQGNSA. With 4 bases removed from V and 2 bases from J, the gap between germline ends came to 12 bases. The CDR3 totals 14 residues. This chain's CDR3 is CASSSTGSTYEQYF. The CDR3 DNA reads TGTGCCAGCAGCTCAACCGGGTCCACCTACGAGCAGTACTTC.

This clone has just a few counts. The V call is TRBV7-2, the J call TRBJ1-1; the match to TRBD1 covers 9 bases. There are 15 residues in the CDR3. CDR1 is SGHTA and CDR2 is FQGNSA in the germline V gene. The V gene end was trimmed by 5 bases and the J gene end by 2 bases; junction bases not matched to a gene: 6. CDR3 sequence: CASSPGTGSNTEAFF. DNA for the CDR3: TGTGCCAGCAGCCCCGGGACAGGGAGTAACACTGAAGCTTTCTTT.

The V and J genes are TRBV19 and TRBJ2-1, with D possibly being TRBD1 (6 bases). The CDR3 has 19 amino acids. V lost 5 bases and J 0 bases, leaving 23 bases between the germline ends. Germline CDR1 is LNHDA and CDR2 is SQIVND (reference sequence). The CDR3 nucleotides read TGTGCCAGTAGTGTTAGGACAGCACTTGGGATGAGCTCCTACAATGAGCAGTTCTTC. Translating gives CASSVRTALGMSSYNEQFF.

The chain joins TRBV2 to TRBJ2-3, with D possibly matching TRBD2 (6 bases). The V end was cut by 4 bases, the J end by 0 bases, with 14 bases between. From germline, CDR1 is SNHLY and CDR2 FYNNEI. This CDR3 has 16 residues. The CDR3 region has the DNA TGTGCCAGCAGTGTGACGCGGGGCTCTAGCACAGATACGCAGTATTTT. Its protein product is CASSVTRGSSTDTQYF.

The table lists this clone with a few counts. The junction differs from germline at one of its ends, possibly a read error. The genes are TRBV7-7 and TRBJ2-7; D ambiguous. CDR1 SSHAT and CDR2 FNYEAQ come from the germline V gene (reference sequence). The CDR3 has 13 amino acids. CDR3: CASSAHVGDEQYF. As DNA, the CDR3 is TGTGCTAGCAGCGCACACGTGGGCGACGAGCAGTACTTC.

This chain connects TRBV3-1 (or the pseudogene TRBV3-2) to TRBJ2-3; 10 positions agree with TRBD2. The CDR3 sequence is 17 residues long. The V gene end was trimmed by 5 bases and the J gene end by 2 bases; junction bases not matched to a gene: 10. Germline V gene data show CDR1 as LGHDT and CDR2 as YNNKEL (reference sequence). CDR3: CASSSRLAGDPTDTQYF. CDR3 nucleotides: TGTGCCAGCAGCTCGCGACTAGCGGGCGACCCCACAGATACGCAGTATTTT.

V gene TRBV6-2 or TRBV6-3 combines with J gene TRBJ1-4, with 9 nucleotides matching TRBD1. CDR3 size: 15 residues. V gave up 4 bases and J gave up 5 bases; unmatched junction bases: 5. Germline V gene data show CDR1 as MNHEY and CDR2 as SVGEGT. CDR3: CASSLGTGRNEKLFF. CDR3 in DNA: TGTGCCAGCAGTTTGGGGACAGGGCGGAATGAAAAACTGTTTTTT.

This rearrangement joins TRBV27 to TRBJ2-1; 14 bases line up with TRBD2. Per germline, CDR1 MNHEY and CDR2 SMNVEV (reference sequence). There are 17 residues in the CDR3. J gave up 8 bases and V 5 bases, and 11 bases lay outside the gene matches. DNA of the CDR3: TGTGCCAGCAGTCTAGAGACTAGCGGGGGGGCTTTGTATGAGCAGTTCTTC. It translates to CASSLETSGGALYEQFF.

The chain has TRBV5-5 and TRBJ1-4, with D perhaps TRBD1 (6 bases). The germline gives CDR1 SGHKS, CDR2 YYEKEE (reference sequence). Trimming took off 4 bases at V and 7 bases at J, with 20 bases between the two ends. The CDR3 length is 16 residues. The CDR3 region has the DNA TGTGCCAGCAGCGCGGGCAGGGGAGACTATAGTGAAAAACTGTTTTTT. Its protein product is CASSAGRGDYSEKLFF.